This TCR beta chain was identified in a study of OX40 agonist ivuxolimab in advanced cancers. Study at large: The dose-escalation cohort was about 83% male, with a mean age of 60 years, ranging roughly 20 to 90.

This clone was counted once. Its antigen is as yet unknown. Exclusion applied to patients with autoimmune disease history or systemic immunosuppression. General study results and limits: Expanded clones were, on average, more numerous in CD8+ T cells than in CD4+. The CD4+ and CD8+ T cells in the blood had expanded clonally by week 6 at 0.1 to 3.0 mg/kg.

Profiling relied on immunoSEQ multiplex PCR, and the TCRdb table lists in-frame clones only, not all of them. The sample shows about 45,000 clones, approximately 91% of them seen only once. From germline, CDR1 is SGDLS and CDR2 YYNGEE. This CDR3 comprises 14 residues. V gave up 4 bases and J gave up 2 bases, with 12 bases separating them. The source of this sequence is an adult with an advanced solid tumor such as melanoma, head and neck, liver or kidney cancer. The source material was CD4+ or CD8+ T cells sorted from blood, sampled in a trial of the OX40 agonist ivuxolimab. This chain joins TRBV9 and TRBJ1-2; D is possibly TRBD1 (6 bases). This CDR3 is CASSPRQANYGYTF. CDR3 sequence (DNA): TGTGCCAGCAGCCCCCGACAGGCCAACTATGGCTACACCTTC.